The source of this TCR beta chain is a study of STAT5B mutations in CD4+ large granular lymphocyte leukemia. Regarding the study as a whole: No patients shared main leukemic clonotypes, though roughly 25% appeared at low frequency elsewhere.

A word on this clone: What it binds is not known.

Original methodology: Productive clonotypes were detectable down to 2.59 x 10-5 frequency. Using immunoSEQ multiplex PCR, the repertoire was profiled, and TCRdb retains in-frame clones only, with some absent. V, J and clone size derive from that table, while D and trimming were established from the DNA sequence. Of about 36,000 clones in the sample, over 70% were seen once. Germline V lookup: CDR1 PRHDT, CDR2 FYEKMQ (reference sequence). With 5 bases removed from V and 2 bases from J, the gap between germline ends came to 13 bases. The CDR3 consists of 16 residues. The chain links TRBV13 to TRBJ2-6; perhaps TRBD1 as D (6 bases). The sequencing input was CD4+ T cells from blood buffy coats. The TCR originated in a human donor in good health. Written as DNA, the CDR3 is TGTGCCAGCAGCCCCACAGGGCCAACTGGGGCCAACGTCCTGACTTTC. This encodes CASSPTGPTGANVLTF.